These 8 T cell receptor beta chains originate from one sample sequenced in a study of radiation and T cells in renal cell carcinoma. Profiling relied on immunoSEQ multiplex PCR, and the TCRdb table lists in-frame clones only, not all of them. The sample holds about 140,000 clones, around 78% seen once. Time point here: baseline pretreatment blood. Documented treatment: 15 Gy SBRT to primary tumor, nephrectomy 4 weeks later. The sequenced sample was blood, obtained from a patient whose treatment included radiotherapy and nephrectomy. The origin of the receptors is a woman aged 45 to 65 with renal cell carcinoma.

The rearrangement uses TRBV7-9 and TRBJ2-7; tentatively, D is TRBD2 (7 bases). The CDR3 is 14 residues long. V gave up 11 bases and J gave up 4 bases, with 21 bases separating them. CDR1 and CDR2 from the germline V gene are SEHNR and FQNEAQ (reference sequence). The CDR3 spells CAGGGAGAEYEQYF. CDR3 coding DNA: TGTGCCGGGGGAGGGGCAGGGGCCGAATACGAGCAGTACTTC. The complete variable domain, with remaining parts taken from reference TRBV7-9 and TRBJ2-7, reads DTGVSQNPRHKITKRGQNVTFRCDPISEHNRLYWYRQTLGQGPEFLTYFQNEAQLEKSRLLSDRFSAERPKGSFSTLEIQRTEQGDSAMYLCAGGGAGAEYEQYFGPGTRLTVT.

The chain is built from TRBV29-1 and TRBJ2-3, with no clear D. V lost 5 bases to trimming and J lost 0 bases, with 12 bases between them. CDR1 and CDR2 from the germline V gene are SQVTM and ANQGSEA. The CDR3 is 14 amino acids. In nucleotides, the CDR3 is TGCAGCGTTCTTAGGCGTACTAGCACAGATACGCAGTATTTT. This translates into CSVLRRTSTDTQYF.

The chain recombines TRBV7-2 with TRBJ1-2, with D unresolved. Germline loops: CDR1 SGHTA, CDR2 FQGNSA. Deletions cut 5 bases from V and 7 bases from J, with 23 bases between. The CDR3 is 16 amino acids. CDR3 loop: CASSISRAKGRAGYTF. For the CDR3, the DNA is TGTGCCAGCAGCATTTCAAGGGCCAAGGGAAGGGCTGGCTACACCTTC.

The rearrangement links TRBV9 to TRBJ2-7; D ambiguous. The CDR3 has 14 residues. Trimming removed 0 bases from V and 2 bases from J, with 9 bases in between. The germline CDR1 and CDR2 sequences are SGDLS and YYNGEE. CDR3 sequence reads: CASSVGVGTYEQYF. As DNA, the CDR3 is TGTGCCAGCAGCGTAGGGGTCGGAACCTACGAGCAGTACTTC.

The J gene is TRBJ2-3, the V gene TRBV18, with 7 nucleotides matching TRBD2. The V gene end was trimmed by 3 bases and the J gene end by 0 bases; junction bases not matched to a gene: 15. CDR1 and CDR2 from the germline V gene are KGHSH and LQKENI. The CDR3 consists of 19 residues. The DNA of the CDR3 is TGTGCCAGCTCACCCGTAGTCTCCGGCAGGGACTATAGCACAGATACGCAGTATTTT. Translating gives CASSPVVSGRDYSTDTQYF.

The chain couples TRBV11-2 to TRBJ2-5; perhaps TRBD2 as D (6 bases). Germline assignment: CDR1 SGHAT and CDR2 FQNNGV. V was pared by 7 bases and J by 4 bases, with 19 bases between. The CDR3 sequence is 15 residues long. The CDR3 reads CASTLVGGRGETQYF. The CDR3 region has the DNA TGTGCCAGCACCCTAGTGGGGGGAAGGGGAGAGACCCAGTACTTC.

This clone was seen more than once but under ten times. The J gene is TRBJ1-1, the V gene TRBV30; D gene ambiguous. Germline loops: CDR1 GTSNPN, CDR2 SVGIG (reference sequence). The V end was cut by 5 bases, the J end by 2 bases, with 12 bases between. CDR3 size: 13 residues. DNA for the CDR3: TGTGCCTGGGGCCCGAATAGTAACACTGAAGCTTTCTTT. Its translation is CAWGPNSNTEAFF.

This chain links TRBV29-1 with TRBJ1-4, with 7 nucleotides matching TRBD1. This CDR3 spans 13 amino acids. V trimming: 7 bases; J trimming: 5 bases; junction bases outside the gene matches: 7. Germline-derived CDR1 and CDR2 are SQVTM and ANQGSEA. The CDR3: CSGRGQLNEKLFF. The CDR3 DNA is TGCAGCGGAAGGGGACAGCTAAATGAAAAACTGTTTTTT. The entire variable domain, with the rest obtained from reference TRBV29-1 and TRBJ1-4, is as follows: SAVISQKPSRDICQRGTSLTIQCQVDSQVTMMFWYRQQPGQSLTLIATANQGSEATYESGFVIDKFPISRPNLTFSTLTVSNMSPEDSSIYLCSGRGQLNEKLFFGSGTQLSVL.